The rows below give T cell receptor beta chains drawn from one sample of a study of blood T cell repertoires in COVID-19. Sequencing used immunoSEQ multiplex PCR; TCRdb keeps in-frame clones, though not all of them. The profile shows under 300,000 clones, 89% of them singletons. Sequencing was performed on PBMCs or T cells enriched from blood (not recorded which). The source is a woman aged 40 to 50 who had recovered from COVID-19. Both conserved end residues are part of each CDR3.

v_gene	j_gene	CDR3aa
TRBV11-2	TRBJ2-7	CASSFGTSVNSYEQYF
TRBV25-1	TRBJ2-3	CASSNGGSDITDTQYF
TRBV5-1	TRBJ1-6	CASSLVVGRTGTASPLHF
TRBV4-1	TRBJ1-5	CASSQVDRGYQPQHF
TRBV9	TRBJ2-6	CASSTGQGRGANVLTF
TRBV5-1	TRBJ2-3	CASSDGTSADTQYF
TRBV18	TRBJ1-6	CASSPPGQGNSPLHF
TRBV5-1	TRBJ1-3	CASSLPRDIGNTIYF
TRBV7-9	TRBJ2-5	CASSSGQIGETQYF
TRBV19	TRBJ2-7	CASSAGTGAVYEQYF
TRBV4-1	TRBJ1-2	CASSQGQVFYGYTF
TRBV15	TRBJ2-5	CATSEYGERETQYF
TRBV6-4	TRBJ2-3	CASSVTSGGTDTQYF
TRBV6-5	TRBJ1-2	CASRLTGTVSYGYTF
TRBV7-3	TRBJ2-2	CASSLQGPDTGELFF
TRBV6-5	TRBJ1-1	CATSPGQGSNTEAFF
TRBV11-3	TRBJ2-2	CASSVYPGGELFF